This T cell receptor beta chain came from a study of blood T cell repertoires in COVID-19. Study-wide context: Samples of COVID-19 (acute and convalescent) were obtained from the United States, Italy and Spain. T cells, B-cell-depleted T cells, or PBMCs provided the cDNA or gDNA that served as material.

This clone was seen once. Authors' analysis steps: Amplification with reference gene primers provided the estimates of nucleated cell counts. Some clones are missing from TCRdb's copy, which holds only in-frame ones; the method was immunoSEQ multiplex PCR. The D gene and trimming were derived from the DNA, and the V and J assignments and clone size from that table. The table lists tens of thousands of clones, about 87% of them singletons, with 15% in the top ten. Germline CDR1 and CDR2: LGHNA and YSLEER. The CDR3 has 16 residues. Trimming left V 0 bases short and J 7 bases short, with 16 bases between.

The specimen was peripheral blood. The source is a man in his sixties with active COVID-19. V usage is TRBV4-3 and J usage is TRBJ1-5; a possible D gene is TRBD1 (5 bases). CDR3 residues: CASSQERQIGGQPQHF. The DNA for the CDR3 is TGCGCCAGCAGCCAAGAAAGACAGATAGGAGGGCAGCCCCAGCATTTT.